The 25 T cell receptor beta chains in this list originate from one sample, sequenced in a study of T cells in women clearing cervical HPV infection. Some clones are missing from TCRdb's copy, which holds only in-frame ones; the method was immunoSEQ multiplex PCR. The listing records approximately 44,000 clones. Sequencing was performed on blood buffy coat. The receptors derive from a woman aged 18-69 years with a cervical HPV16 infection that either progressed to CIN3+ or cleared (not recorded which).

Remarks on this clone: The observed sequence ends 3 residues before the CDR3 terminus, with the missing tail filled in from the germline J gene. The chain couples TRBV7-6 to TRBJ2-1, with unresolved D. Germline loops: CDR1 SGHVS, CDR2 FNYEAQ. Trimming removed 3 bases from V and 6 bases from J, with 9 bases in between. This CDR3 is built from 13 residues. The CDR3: CASSLRLFNEQFF. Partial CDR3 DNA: TGTGCCAGCAGCTTGCGACTGTTCAATGAG.

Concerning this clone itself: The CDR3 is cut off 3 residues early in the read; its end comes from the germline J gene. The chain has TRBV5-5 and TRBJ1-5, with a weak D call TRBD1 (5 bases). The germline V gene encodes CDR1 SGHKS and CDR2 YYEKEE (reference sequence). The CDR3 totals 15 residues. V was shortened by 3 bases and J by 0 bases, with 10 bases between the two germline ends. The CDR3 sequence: CASSSTESSNQPQHF. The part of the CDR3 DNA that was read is TGTGCCAGCAGCTCGACAGAGTCTAGCAATCAGCCC.

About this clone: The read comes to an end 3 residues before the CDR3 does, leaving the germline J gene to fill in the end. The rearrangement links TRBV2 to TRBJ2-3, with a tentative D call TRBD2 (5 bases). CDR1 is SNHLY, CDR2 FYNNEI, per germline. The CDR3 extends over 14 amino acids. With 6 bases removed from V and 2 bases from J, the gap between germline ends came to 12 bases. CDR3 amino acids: CASSRAAYTDTQYF. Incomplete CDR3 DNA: TGTGCCAGCAGCCGAGCGGCTTACACAGATACG.

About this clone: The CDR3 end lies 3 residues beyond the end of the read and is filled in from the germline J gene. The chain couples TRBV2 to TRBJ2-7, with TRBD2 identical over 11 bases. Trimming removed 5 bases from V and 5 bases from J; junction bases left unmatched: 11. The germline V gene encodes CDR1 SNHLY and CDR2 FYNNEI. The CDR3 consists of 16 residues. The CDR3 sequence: CASSPRLAGNPHEQYF. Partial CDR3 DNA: TGTGCCAGCAGTCCTCGACTAGCGGGGAACCCCCACGAG.

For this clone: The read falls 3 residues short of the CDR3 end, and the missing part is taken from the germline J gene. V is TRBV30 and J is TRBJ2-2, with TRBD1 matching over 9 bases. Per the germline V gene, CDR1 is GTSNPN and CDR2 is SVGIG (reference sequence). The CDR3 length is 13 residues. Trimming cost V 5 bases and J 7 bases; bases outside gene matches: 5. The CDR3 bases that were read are TGTGCCTGGGGACAGGGGCTTGGCGGGGAG. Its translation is CAWGQGLGGE. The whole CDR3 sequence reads CAWGQGLGGELFF. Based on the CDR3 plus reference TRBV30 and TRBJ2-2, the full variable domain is SQTIHQWPATLVQPVGSPLSLECTVEGTSNPNLYWYRQAAGRGLQLLFYSVGIGQISSEVPQNLSASRPQDRQFILSSKKLLLSDSGFYLCAWGQGLGGELFFGEGSRLTVL.

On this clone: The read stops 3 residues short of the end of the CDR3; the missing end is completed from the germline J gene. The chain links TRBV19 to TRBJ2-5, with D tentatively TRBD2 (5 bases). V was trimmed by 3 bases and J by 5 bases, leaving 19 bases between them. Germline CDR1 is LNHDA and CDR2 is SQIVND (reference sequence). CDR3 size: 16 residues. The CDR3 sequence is CASSIPPAGRRETQYF. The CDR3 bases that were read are TGTGCCAGTAGTATCCCCCCGGCGGGCCGGAGGGAGACC.

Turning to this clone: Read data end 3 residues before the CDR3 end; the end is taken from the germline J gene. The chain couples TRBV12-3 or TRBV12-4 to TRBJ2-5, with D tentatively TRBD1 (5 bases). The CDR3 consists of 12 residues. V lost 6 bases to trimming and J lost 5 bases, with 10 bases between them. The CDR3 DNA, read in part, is TGTGCCAGCAGCCCAGCAGGGGAGACC. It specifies CASSPAGET. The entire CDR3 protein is CASSPAGETQYF.

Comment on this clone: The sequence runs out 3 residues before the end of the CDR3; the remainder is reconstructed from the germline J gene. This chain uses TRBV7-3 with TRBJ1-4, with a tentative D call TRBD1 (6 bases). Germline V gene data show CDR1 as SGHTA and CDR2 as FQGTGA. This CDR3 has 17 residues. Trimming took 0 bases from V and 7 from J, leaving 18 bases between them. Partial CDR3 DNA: TGTGCCAGCAGCTTAACCCCGAGGTGGGGGCCTAGTGAAAAA. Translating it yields CASSLTPRWGPSEK. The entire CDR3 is CASSLTPRWGPSEKLFF.

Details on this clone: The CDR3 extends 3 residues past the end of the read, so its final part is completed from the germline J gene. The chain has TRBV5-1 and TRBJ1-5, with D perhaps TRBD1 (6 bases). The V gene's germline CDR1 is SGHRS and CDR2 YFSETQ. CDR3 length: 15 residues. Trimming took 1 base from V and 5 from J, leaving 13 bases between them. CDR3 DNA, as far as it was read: TGCGCCAGCAGCTTGACAGGGCTAACCGATCAGCCC. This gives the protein CASSLTGLTDQP. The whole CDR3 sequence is CASSLTGLTDQPQHF.

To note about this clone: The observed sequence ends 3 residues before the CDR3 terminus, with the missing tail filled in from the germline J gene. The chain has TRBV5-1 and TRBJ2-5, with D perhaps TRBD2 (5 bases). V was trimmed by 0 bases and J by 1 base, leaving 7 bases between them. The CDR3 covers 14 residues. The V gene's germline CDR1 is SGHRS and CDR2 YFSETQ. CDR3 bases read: TGCGCCAGCAGCTTGGCGGACTCCCAAGAGACC. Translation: CASSLADSQET. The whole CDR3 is CASSLADSQETQYF.

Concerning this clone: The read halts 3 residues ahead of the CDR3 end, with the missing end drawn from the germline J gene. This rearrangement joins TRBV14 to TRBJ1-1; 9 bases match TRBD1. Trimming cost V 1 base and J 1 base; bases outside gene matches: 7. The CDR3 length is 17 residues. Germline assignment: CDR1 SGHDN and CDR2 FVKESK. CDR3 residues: CASSQGYPGQGNTEAFF. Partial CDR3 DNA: TGTGCCAGCAGCCAAGGCTATCCGGGACAGGGGAACACTGAA.

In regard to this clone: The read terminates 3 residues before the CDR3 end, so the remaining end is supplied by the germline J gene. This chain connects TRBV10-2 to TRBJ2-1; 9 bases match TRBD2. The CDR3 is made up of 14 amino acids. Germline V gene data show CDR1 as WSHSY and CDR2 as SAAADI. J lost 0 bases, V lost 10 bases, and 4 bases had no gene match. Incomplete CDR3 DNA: TGCGCCACCTATAGCGGGAGCTCCTACAATGAG. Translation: CATYSGSSYNE. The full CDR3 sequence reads CATYSGSSYNEQFF.

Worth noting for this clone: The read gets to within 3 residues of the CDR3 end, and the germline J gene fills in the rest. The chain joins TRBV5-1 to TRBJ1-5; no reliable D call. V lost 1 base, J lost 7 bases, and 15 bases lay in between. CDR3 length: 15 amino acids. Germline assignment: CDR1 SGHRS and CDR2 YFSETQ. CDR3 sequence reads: CASSLWAGTDQPQHF. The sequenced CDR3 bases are TGCGCCAGCAGCTTGTGGGCAGGCACTGACCAGCCC. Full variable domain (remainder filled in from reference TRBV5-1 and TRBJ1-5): KAGVTQTPRYLIKTRGQQVTLSCSPISGHRSVSWYQQTPGQGLQFLFEYFSETQRNKGNFPGRFSGRQFSNSRSEMNVSTLELGDSALYLCASSLWAGTDQPQHFGDGTRLSIL.

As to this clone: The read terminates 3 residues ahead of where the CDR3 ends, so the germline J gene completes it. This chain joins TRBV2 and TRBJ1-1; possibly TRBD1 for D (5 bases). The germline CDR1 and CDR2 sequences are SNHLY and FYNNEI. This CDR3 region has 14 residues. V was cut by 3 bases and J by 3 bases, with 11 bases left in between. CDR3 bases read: TGTGCCAGCAGTGATCGTCGGGGGGACACTGAA. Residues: CASSDRRGDTE. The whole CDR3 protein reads CASSDRRGDTEAFF.

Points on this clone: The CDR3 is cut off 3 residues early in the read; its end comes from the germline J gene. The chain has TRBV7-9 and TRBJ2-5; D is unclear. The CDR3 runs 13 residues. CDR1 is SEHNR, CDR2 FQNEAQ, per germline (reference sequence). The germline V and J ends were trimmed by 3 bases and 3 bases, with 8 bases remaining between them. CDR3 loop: CASSFPREETQYF. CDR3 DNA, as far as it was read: TGTGCCAGCAGCTTTCCAAGGGAAGAGACC.

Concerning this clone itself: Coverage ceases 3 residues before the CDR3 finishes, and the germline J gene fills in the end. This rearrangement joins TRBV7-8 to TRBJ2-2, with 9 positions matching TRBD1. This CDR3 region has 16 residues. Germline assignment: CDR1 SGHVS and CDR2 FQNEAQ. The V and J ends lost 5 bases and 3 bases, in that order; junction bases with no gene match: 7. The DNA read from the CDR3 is TGTGCCAGCAGCGGGCCGGGACAGGGCCACACCGGGGAG. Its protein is CASSGPGQGHTGE. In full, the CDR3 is CASSGPGQGHTGELFF.

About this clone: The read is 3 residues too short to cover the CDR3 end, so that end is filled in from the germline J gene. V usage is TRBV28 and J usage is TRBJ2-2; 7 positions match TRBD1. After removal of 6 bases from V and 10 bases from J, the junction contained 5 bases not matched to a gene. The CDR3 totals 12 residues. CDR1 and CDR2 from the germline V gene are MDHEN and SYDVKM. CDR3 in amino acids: CASREGAAELFF. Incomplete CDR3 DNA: TGTGCCAGCAGAGAGGGGGCGGCGGAG. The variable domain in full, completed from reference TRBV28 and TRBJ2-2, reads DVKVTQSSRYLVKRTGEKVFLECVQDMDHENMFWYRQDPGLGLRLIYFSYDVKMKEKGDIPEGYSVSREKKERFSLILESASTNQTSMYLCASREGAAELFFGEGSRLTVL.

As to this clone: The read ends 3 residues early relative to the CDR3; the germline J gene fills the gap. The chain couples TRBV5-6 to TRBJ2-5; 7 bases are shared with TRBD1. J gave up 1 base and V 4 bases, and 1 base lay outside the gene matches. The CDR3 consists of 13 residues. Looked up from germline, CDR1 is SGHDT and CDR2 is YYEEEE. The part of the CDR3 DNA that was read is TGTGCCAGCAGCCGACAGGGCCAAGAGACC. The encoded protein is CASSRQGQET. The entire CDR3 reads CASSRQGQETQYF.

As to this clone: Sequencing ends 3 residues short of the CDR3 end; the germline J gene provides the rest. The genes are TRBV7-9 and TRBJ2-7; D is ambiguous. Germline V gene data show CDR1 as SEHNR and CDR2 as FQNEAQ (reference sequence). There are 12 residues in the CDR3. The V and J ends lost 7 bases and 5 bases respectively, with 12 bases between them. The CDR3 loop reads CASNRREDEQYF. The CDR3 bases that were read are TGTGCCAGCAACCGCCGAGAGGACGAG.

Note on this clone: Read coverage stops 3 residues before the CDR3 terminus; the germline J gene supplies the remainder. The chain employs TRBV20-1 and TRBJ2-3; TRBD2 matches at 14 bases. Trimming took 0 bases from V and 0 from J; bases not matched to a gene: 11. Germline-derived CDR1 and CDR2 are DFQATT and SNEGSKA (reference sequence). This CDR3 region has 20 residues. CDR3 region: CSARDQGLAGVWGSTDTQYF. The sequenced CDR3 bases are TGCAGTGCTAGAGATCAGGGACTAGCGGGAGTCTGGGGGAGCACAGATACG.

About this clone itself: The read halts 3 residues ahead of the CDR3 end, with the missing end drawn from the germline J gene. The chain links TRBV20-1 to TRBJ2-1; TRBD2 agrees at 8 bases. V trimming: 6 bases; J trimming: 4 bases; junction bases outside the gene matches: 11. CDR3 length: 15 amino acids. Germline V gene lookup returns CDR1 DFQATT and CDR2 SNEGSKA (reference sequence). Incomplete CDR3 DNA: TGCAGTGCCCAGAAGGCTAGCGGGCGATACAATGAG. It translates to CSAQKASGRYNE. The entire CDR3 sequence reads CSAQKASGRYNEQFF.

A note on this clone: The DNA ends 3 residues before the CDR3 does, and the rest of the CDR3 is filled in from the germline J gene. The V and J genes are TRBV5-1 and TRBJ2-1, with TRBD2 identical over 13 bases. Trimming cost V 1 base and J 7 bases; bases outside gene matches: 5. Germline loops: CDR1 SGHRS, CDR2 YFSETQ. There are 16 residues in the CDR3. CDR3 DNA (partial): TGCGCCAGCAGCTTGCCAGGACTAGCGGGAGTGAATGAG. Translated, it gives CASSLPGLAGVNE. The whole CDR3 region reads CASSLPGLAGVNEQFF.

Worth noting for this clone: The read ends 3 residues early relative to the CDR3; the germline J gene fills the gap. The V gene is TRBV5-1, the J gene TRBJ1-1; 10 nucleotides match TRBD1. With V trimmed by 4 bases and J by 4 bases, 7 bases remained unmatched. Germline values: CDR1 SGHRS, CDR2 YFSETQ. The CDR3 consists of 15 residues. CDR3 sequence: CASSPRTGGTTEAFF. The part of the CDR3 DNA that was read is TGCGCCAGCAGCCCTCGGACAGGGGGAACCACTGAA.

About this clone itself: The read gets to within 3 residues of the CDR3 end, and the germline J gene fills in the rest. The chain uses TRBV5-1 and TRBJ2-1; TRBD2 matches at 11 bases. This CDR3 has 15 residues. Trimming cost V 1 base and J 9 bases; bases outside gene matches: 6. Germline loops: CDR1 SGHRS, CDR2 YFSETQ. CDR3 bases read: TGCGCCAGCAGCTTGACACTAGCGGGAGCACTTGAG. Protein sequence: CASSLTLAGALE. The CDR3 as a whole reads CASSLTLAGALEQFF. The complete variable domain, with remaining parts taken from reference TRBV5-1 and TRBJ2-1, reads KAGVTQTPRYLIKTRGQQVTLSCSPISGHRSVSWYQQTPGQGLQFLFEYFSETQRNKGNFPGRFSGRQFSNSRSEMNVSTLELGDSALYLCASSLTLAGALEQFFGPGTRLTVL.

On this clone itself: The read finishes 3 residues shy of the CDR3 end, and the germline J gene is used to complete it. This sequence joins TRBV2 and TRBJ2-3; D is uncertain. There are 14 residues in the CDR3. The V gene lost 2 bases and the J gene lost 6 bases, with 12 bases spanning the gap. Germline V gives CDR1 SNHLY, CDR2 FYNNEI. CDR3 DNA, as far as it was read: TGTGCCAGCAGTGAAAGTTTAGTCACCGATACG. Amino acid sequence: CASSESLVTDT. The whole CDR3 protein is CASSESLVTDTQYF.